This TCR beta chain is drawn from a study of cytomegalovirus exposure and HLA in healthy donors. CDR1 is SNHLY and CDR2 is FYNNEI in the germline V gene. The CDR3 spans 18 residues. J gave up 9 bases and V 0 bases, and 11 bases lay outside the gene matches. Regarding this clone: The antigen is unknown.

Participants comprised healthy donors of bone marrow. Use of 60 Vbeta and 13 Jbeta primers characterized the PCR. The table came from immunoSEQ multiplex PCR; TCRdb's copy has only in-frame clones and leaves some out. The data contain around 97,000 clones, approximately 66% of them singletons. Study findings and constraints: Earlier analysis yielded a pattern in which most TCR beta V segments were productive about 90% or about 30% of the time. Excluded: some indistinguishable V segments such as TRBV6-2 and TRBV6-3.

The sample comprised PBMCs. The sequence was obtained from a woman in her forties or fifties in good health and CMV-seronegative. The gene calls are TRBV2 and TRBJ1-6; 10 bases fit TRBD1. The CDR3 DNA is TGTGCCAGCAGTGAAGCGGGTGGGACAGGGGTAATTAGTTCACCCCTCCACTTT. It yields the protein CASSEAGGTGVISSPLHF.